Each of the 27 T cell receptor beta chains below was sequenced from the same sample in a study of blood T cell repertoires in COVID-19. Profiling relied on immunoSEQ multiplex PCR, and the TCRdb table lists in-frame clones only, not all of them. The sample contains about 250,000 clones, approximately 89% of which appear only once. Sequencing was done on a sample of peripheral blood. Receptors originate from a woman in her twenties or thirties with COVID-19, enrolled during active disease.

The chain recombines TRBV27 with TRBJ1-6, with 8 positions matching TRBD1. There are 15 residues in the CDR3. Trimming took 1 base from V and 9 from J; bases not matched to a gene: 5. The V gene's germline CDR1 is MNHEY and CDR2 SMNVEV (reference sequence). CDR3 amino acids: CASSLFQGAGSPLHF. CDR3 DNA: TGTGCCAGCAGTTTATTTCAGGGGGCAGGTTCACCCCTCCACTTT.

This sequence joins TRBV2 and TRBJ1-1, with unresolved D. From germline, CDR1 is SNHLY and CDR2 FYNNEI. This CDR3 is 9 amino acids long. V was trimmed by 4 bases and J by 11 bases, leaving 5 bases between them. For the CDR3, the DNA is TGTGCCAGCAGTGGGGCGGCTTTCTTT. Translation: CASSGAAFF.

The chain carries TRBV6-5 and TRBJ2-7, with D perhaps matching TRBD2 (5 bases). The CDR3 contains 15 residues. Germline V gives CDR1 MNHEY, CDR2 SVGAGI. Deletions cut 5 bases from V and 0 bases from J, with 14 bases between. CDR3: CASSLRGISSYEQYF. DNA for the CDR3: TGTGCCAGCAGTCTCCGGGGTATTAGCTCCTACGAGCAGTACTTC.

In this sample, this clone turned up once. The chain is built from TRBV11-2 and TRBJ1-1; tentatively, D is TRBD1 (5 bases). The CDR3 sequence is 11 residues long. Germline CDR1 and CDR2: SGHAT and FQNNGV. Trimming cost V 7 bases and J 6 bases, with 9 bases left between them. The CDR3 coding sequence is TGTGCCAGCAATCAGGGCGCTGAAGCTTTCTTT. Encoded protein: CASNQGAEAFF.

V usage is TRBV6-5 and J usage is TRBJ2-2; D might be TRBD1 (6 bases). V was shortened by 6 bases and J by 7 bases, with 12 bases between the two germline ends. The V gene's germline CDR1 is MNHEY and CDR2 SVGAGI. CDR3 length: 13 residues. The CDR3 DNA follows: TGTGCCAGCAGCCCAGGGGCGAGCGGGGAGCTGTTTTTT. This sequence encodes CASSPGASGELFF.

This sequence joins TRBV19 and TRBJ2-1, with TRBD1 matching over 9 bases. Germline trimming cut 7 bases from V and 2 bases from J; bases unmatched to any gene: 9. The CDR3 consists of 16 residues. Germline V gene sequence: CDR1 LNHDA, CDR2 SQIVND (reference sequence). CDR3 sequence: CASKQMGDRAYNEQFF. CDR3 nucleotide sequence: TGTGCCAGTAAACAAATGGGGGACAGGGCCTACAATGAGCAGTTCTTC.

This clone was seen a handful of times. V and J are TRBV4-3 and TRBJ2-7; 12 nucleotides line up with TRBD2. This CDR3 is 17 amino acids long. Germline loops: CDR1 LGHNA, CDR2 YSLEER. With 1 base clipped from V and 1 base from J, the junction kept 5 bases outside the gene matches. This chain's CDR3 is CASSQVGLAGGSYEQYV. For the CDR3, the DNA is TGCGCCAGCAGCCAAGTGGGGCTAGCGGGAGGGTCCTACGAGCAGTACGTC.

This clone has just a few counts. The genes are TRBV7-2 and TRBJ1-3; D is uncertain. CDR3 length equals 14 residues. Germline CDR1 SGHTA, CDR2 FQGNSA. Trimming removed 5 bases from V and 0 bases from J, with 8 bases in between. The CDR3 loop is CASSLESSGNTIYF. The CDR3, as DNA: TGTGCCAGCAGCCTAGAGAGCTCTGGAAACACCATATATTTT. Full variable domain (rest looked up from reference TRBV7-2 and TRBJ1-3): GAGVSQSPSNKVTEKGKDVELRCDPISGHTALYWYRQSLGQGLEFLIYFQGNSAPDKSGLPSDRFSAERTGGSVSTLTIQRTQQEDSAVYLCASSLESSGNTIYFGEGSWLTVV.

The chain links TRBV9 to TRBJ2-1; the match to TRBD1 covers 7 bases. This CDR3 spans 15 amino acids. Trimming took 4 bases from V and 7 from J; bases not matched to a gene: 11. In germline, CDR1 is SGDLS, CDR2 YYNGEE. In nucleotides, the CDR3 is TGTGCCAGCAGCCCAGGGGGTAGGGGTCTAAATGAGCAGTTCTTC. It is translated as CASSPGGRGLNEQFF.

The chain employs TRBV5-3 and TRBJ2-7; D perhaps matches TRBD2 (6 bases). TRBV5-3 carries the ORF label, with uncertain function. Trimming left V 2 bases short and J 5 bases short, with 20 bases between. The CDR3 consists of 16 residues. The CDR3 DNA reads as TGTGCCAGAAGCTTTTGTAGGCAGGGAGGTGTACACGAGCAGTACGTC. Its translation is CARSFCRQGGVHEQYV.

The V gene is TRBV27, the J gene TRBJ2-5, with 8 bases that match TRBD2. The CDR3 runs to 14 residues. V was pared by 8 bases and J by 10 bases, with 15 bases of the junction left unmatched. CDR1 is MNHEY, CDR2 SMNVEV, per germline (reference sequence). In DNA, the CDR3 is TGTGCCAGCCGGGAGTTAGCGGGACCTGCGGACCAGTACTTC. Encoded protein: CASRELAGPADQYF.

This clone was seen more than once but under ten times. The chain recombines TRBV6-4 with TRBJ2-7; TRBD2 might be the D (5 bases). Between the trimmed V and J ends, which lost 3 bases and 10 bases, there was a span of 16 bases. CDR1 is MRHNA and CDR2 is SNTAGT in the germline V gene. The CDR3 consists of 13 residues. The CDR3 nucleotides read TGTGCCAGCAGTGAAGAGGGCGCCGGGGAACAGTACTTC. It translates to CASSEEGAGEQYF.

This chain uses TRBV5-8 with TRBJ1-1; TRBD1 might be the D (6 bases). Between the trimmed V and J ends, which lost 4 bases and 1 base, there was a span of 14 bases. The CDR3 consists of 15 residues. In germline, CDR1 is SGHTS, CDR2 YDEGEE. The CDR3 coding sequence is TGTGCCAGCAGCACCGGACAGATAGGGAACACTGAAGCTTTCTTT. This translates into CASSTGQIGNTEAFF.

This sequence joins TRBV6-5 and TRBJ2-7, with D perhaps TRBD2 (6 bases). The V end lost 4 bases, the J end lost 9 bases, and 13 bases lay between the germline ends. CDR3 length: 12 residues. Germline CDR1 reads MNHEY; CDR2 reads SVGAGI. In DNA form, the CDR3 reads TGTGCCAGCAGTTTATTCGGGAGCCCGCAGTACGTC. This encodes CASSLFGSPQYV.

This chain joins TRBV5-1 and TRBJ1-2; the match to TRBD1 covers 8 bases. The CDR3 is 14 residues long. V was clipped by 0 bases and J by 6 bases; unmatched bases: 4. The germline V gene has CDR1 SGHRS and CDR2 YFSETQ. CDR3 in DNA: TGCGCCAGCAGCTTGGCGTCAGGGGGCGATGGCTACACCTTC. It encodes CASSLASGGDGYTF.

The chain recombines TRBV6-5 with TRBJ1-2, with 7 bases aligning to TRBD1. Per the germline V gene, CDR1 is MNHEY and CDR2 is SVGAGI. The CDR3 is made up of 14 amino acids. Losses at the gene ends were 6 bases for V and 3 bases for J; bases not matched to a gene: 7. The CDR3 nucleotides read TGTGCCAGCAGGGCGGGACAGATGGACTATGGCTACACCTTC. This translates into CASRAGQMDYGYTF.

This chain's CDR3 is CASSPWTGENEKLFF. In DNA, the CDR3 is TGTGCCAGCAGCCCTTGGACAGGTGAAAATGAAAAACTGTTTTTT. The J gene is TRBJ1-4, the V gene TRBV7-9, with 7 bases that match TRBD1. CDR3 length: 15 amino acids. Trimming at V came to 5 bases and at J to 5 bases, leaving 8 bases not matched to a gene. Germline V gene lookup returns CDR1 SEHNR and CDR2 FQNEAQ (reference sequence).

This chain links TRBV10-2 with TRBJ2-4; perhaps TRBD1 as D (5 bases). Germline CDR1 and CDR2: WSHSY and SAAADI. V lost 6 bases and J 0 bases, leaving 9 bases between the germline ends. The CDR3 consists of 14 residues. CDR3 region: CASRDTGAKNIQYF. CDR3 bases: TGCGCCAGCAGGGACACCGGAGCCAAAAACATTCAGTACTTC.

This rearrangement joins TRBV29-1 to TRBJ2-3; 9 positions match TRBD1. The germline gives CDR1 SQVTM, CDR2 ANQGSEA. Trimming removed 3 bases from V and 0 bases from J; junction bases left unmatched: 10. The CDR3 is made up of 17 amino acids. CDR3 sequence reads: CSVEDGRDRASTDTQYF. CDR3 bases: TGCAGCGTTGAGGATGGGAGGGACAGGGCTAGCACAGATACGCAGTATTTT.

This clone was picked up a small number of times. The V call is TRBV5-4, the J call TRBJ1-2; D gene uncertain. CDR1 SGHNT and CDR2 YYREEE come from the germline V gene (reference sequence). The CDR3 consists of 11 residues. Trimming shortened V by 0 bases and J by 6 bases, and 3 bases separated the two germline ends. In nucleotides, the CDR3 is TGTGCCAGCAGCTTGGCCGATGGCTACACCTTC. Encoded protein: CASSLADGYTF.

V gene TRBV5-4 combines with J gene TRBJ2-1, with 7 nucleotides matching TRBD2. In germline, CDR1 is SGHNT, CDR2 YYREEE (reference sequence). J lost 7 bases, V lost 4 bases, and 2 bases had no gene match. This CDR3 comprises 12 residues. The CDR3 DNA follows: TGTGCCAGCAGCGGGGGGGAAAATGAGCAGTTCTTC. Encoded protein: CASSGGENEQFF. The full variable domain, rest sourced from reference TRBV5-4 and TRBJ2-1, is ETGVTQSPTHLIKTRGQQVTLRCSSQSGHNTVSWYQQALGQGPQFIFQYYREEENGRGNFPPRFSGLQFPNYSSELNVNALELDDSALYLCASSGGENEQFFGPGTRLTVL.

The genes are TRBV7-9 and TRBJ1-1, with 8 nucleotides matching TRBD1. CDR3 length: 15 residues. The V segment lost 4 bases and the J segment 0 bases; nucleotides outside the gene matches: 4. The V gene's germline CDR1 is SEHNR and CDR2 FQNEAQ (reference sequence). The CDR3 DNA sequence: TGTGCCAGCAGCTACGGACAGGGAATGAACACTGAAGCTTTCTTT. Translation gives CASSYGQGMNTEAFF. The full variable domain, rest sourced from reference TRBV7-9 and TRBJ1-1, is DTGVSQNPRHKITKRGQNVTFRCDPISEHNRLYWYRQTLGQGPEFLTYFQNEAQLEKSRLLSDRFSAERPKGSFSTLEIQRTEQGDSAMYLCASSYGQGMNTEAFFGQGTRLTVV.

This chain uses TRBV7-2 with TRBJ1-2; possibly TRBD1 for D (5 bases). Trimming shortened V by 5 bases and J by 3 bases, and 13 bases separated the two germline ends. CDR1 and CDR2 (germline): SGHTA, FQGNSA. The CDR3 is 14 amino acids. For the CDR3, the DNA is TGTGCCAGCAGCCCCGGGGGGGGTTACTATGGCTACACCTTC. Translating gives CASSPGGGYYGYTF. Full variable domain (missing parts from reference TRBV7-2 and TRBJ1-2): GAGVSQSPSNKVTEKGKDVELRCDPISGHTALYWYRQSLGQGLEFLIYFQGNSAPDKSGLPSDRFSAERTGGSVSTLTIQRTQQEDSAVYLCASSPGGGYYGYTFGSGTRLTVV.

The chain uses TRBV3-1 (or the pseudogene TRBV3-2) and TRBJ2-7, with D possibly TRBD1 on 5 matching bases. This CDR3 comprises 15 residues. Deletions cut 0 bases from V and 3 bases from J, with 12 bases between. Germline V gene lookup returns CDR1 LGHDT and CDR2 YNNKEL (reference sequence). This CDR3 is CASSQEGASFYEQYF. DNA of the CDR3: TGTGCCAGCAGCCAAGAAGGGGCCAGCTTCTACGAGCAGTACTTC.

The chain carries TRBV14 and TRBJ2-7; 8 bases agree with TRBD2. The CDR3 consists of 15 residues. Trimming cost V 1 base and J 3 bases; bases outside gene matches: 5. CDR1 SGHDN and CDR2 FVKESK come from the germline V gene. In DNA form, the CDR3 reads TGTGCCAGCAGCCAAGCCCCTAGCGGGTTCTACGAGCAGTACGTC. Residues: CASSQAPSGFYEQYV.

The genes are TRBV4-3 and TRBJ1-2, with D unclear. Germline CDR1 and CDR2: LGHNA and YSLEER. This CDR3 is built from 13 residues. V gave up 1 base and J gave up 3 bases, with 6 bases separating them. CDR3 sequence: CASSQGGHYGYTF. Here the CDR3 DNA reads TGCGCCAGCAGCCAAGGAGGCCACTATGGCTACACCTTC.

The CDR3 protein is CAISLQRGEGSYTF. CDR3 nucleotides: TGTGCCATCAGTCTCCAGAGAGGCGAGGGTAGTTACACCTTC. The genes are TRBV10-3 and TRBJ1-2, with D unclear. Deletions cut 5 bases from V and 11 bases from J, with 21 bases between. Germline V lookup: CDR1 ENHRY, CDR2 SYGVKD. The CDR3 sequence is 14 residues long.